These T cell receptor beta chains were read from a single sample in a study of Tregs in tolerant kidney transplant recipients. Method: immunoSEQ multiplex PCR; TCRdb's copy keeps in-frame clones and lacks some. The data contain approximately 98,000 clones, roughly 90% of them seen just once; the ten biggest clones take up roughly 0.35%. The input for sequencing was CD4+ T cells from blood, taken before the transplant. Every receptor here comes from a human donor who received a combined kidney and bone marrow transplant. CDR3s include the opening cysteine and the closing phenylalanine or tryptophan. Each record gives: V gene, J gene, D gene, clone size, CDR3 DNA, CDR3 protein. The D gene is left open where the match is weak. Only part of the rows carry a size: once, few, many, or a class if the clone is expanded.

TRBV6-1	TRBJ1-2	-	-	TGTGCCAGCAGTGAAGAGGGGGTCTTCTTCTTC	CASSEEGVFFF
TRBV19	TRBJ2-7	TRBD1	-	TGTGCCAGTAGTACGACAGGGGTCTCCTACGAGCAGTACTTC	CASSTTGVSYEQYF
TRBV30	TRBJ1-4	-	-	TGTGCCTGGACAGGGGACCTTAATGAAAAACTGTTTTTT	CAWTGDLNEKLFF
TRBV12-1	TRBJ1-2	-	-	TGTGCCAGCAGCTCAGGCTGGTTAGAATATGGCTACACCTTC	CASSSGWLEYGYTF
TRBV5-5	TRBJ2-1	TRBD2	-	TGTGCCAGCAGCCCGATGCTAGGTAGCGGGAACAGGATATCCTACAATGAGCAGTTCTTC	CASSPMLGSGNRISYNEQFF
TRBV28	TRBJ1-5	-	-	TGTGCCAGCAGTCCGTTTTTCGGGGGTCTTTATAGCAATCAGCCCCAGCATTTT	CASSPFFGGLYSNQPQHF
TRBV11-2	TRBJ2-1	TRBD2	-	TGTGCCAGCAGCTTGGCTAGCGGAATTACAAACAATGAGCAGTTCTTC	CASSLASGITNNEQFF
TRBV5-6	TRBJ1-1	-	-	TGTGCCAGCAGCTTGCGACATGAAGCTTTCTTT	CASSLRHEAFF
TRBV7-2	TRBJ2-7	TRBD2	-	TGTGCCAGCAGCTTAGCTTCCCTAGCGGGGGCCTACGAGCAGTACTTC	CASSLASLAGAYEQYF
TRBV9	TRBJ2-2	TRBD2	-	TGTGCCAGCAGCGTAGTATCTAGCGGGAGCGCCGGGGAGCTGTTTTTT	CASSVVSSGSAGELFF
TRBV2	TRBJ1-2	-	-	TGTGCCAGCAGTGATTCCGGAGGGTATGGCTACACCTTC	CASSDSGGYGYTF
TRBV4-1	TRBJ1-2	TRBD1	few	TGCGCCAGCAATCCCACGGGACAGGGGAACCTATATGGCTACACCTTC	CASNPTGQGNLYGYTF
TRBV19	TRBJ1-5	-	-	TGTGCCAGTGTCGGCAGGGGTAATCAGCCCCAGCATTTT	CASVGRGNQPQHF
TRBV12-5	TRBJ2-5	TRBD1	-	TGTGCTAGTGGTTTGGGGGAGACAGGGGGAGAGACCCAGTACTTC	CASGLGETGGETQYF
TRBV7-9	TRBJ2-3	-	-	TGTGCCAGCAGCCTGGCGGGGTTTTATCCAGATACGCAGTATTTT	CASSLAGFYPDTQYF
TRBV5-1	TRBJ2-7	-	-	TGCGCCAGCAGCTTGGGTACAGGGAGAGCGGGGCGCGGCGAGCAGTACTTC	CASSLGTGRAGRGEQYF
TRBV5-8	TRBJ1-3	-	few	TGTGCCAGCAGCTTGAGCAGGAACTCTGGAAACACCATATATTTT	CASSLSRNSGNTIYF
TRBV28	TRBJ2-7	-	-	TGTGGCGCGGCAGGGACTGCAACCTACGAGCAGTACTTC	CGAAGTATYEQYF
TRBV2	TRBJ2-7	TRBD1	-	TGTGCCAGCAGCCAACAGGGGTTCCTCTACGAGCAGTACTTC	CASSQQGFLYEQYF
TRBV10-3	TRBJ1-1	-	-	TGTGCCATCAGTGAGTCCAGGACAGACACTGAAGCTTTCTTT	CAISESRTDTEAFF
TRBV5-1	TRBJ2-3	TRBD2	-	TGCGCCAGCAGCTTGGAAGGGACTAGCGGGAGGGCCCCGTATTTT	CASSLEGTSGRAPYF
TRBV5-1	TRBJ1-4	-	-	TGCGCCAGCAGCTTGGGGGCCAGCTCAACTAATGAAAAACTGTTTTTT	CASSLGASSTNEKLFF
TRBV4-1	TRBJ1-1	-	-	TGCGCCAGCAGCCAAGATCCAGGCATGAACACTGAAGCTTTCTTT	CASSQDPGMNTEAFF
TRBV2	TRBJ2-1	TRBD2	once	TGTGCCAGCAGTGACCGAGGCGGGGGAGCTTACAATGAGCAGTTCTTC	CASSDRGGGAYNEQFF
TRBV15	TRBJ1-5	-	-	TGTGCCACCAGCAGTCGGGGGGGGTCGAATCAGCCCCAGCATTTT	CATSSRGGSNQPQHF
TRBV25-1	TRBJ1-4	TRBD1	-	TGTGCCAGCAGTGAAAGCGGGGACAGGGCCCAAAAACTGTTTTTT	CASSESGDRAQKLFF
TRBV7-2	TRBJ1-2	-	-	TGTGCCAGCAGCTTAGGTTTCGGGGGTAACTATGGCTACACCTTC	CASSLGFGGNYGYTF
TRBV7-6	TRBJ2-2	TRBD2	-	TGTGCCAGCAGCTTCCTCTCTACTAGCGGGGGTACCACCGGGGAGCTGTTTTTT	CASSFLSTSGGTTGELFF
TRBV15	TRBJ1-1	-	-	TGTGCCACCAGCAGAGACAGGGGAATGGGCACTGAAGCTTTCTTT	CATSRDRGMGTEAFF
TRBV14	TRBJ1-4	TRBD1	-	TGTGCCAGCAGCCAGACGGGGACAGGGAAACTGTTTTTT	CASSQTGTGKLFF
TRBV5-1	TRBJ2-3	TRBD2	once	TGCGCCAGCAGCTTGGCCAGCGGGGGGGCGTATACGCAGTATTTT	CASSLASGGAYTQYF
TRBV27	TRBJ1-6	TRBD1	-	TGTGCCAGCAGTCGCACAGGGGGCGAACCCCTCCACTTT	CASSRTGGEPLHF
TRBV27	TRBJ1-2	TRBD1	-	TGTGCCAGCAGTCCGCGGGACAGGCCAACTTATGGCTACACCTTC	CASSPRDRPTYGYTF
TRBV6-5	TRBJ2-5	-	-	TGTGCCAGCAGAGGTGGAGGGGCGGGAGAGACCCAGTACTTC	CASRGGGAGETQYF
TRBV19	TRBJ1-1	TRBD1	-	TGTGCCAGTAGCGAGTTGGGACAGGGGCTCATGAACACTGAAGCTTTCTTT	CASSELGQGLMNTEAFF
TRBV19	TRBJ2-1	TRBD2	-	TGTGCCAGTAAGATTAGCGGGAGGAGGGACAATGAGCAGTTCTTC	CASKISGRRDNEQFF
TRBV7-9	TRBJ2-1	TRBD2	-	TGTGCCAGCAGCTTAATTTTCGGGACTAGCGGGAGGTCGAATGAGCAGTTCTTC	CASSLIFGTSGRSNEQFF
TRBV9	TRBJ2-3	TRBD2	-	TGTGCCAGCAGCGTAGGTGCTAGCGGGGGGGTTTACACAGATACGCAGTATTTT	CASSVGASGGVYTDTQYF
TRBV19	TRBJ1-5	-	-	TGTGCCAGTAGTATAGATCGGGGTCAGCCCCAGCATTTT	CASSIDRGQPQHF
TRBV18	TRBJ1-2	-	-	TGTGCCAGCTCACCAGGAGTAACCTATGGCTACACCTTC	CASSPGVTYGYTF
TRBV9	TRBJ2-3	TRBD2	-	TGTGCCAGCAGCGTAGTCGCGGGGGCAGATACGCAGTATTTT	CASSVVAGADTQYF
TRBV19	TRBJ2-7	TRBD1	-	TGTGCCAGTAGTAAAGGACAGGGGACCTACGAGCAGTACTTC	CASSKGQGTYEQYF
TRBV4-1	TRBJ1-4	-	-	TGCGCCAGCAGCCAAGAACTGGTCAGGGGTGAAAAACTGTTTTTT	CASSQELVRGEKLFF
TRBV9	TRBJ1-2	TRBD1	-	TGTGCCAGCAGCGCCGACAGGGGAGTGGGCTACACCTTC	CASSADRGVGYTF